The 16 T cell receptor beta chains below all came from one sample that was sequenced in a study of cytomegalovirus exposure and HLA in healthy donors. A multiplex PCR was run with 60 Vbeta primers and 13 Jbeta primers. TCRdb keeps only in-frame clones here, not all; method: immunoSEQ multiplex PCR. The sample has about 120,000 clones, 65% to 80% seen once. Sample: PBMCs. These receptors originate from a middle-aged man in good health and CMV-seropositive.

The V and J genes are TRBV5-8 and TRBJ2-3; D may be TRBD2 (5 bases). CDR1 and CDR2 (germline): SGHTS, YDEGEE. Trimming stripped 5 bases from V and 4 bases from J, with 20 bases between. The CDR3 is made up of 16 amino acids. Here the CDR3 DNA reads TGTGCCAGCAGATCACCGGGAAGATCCCTCTCAGATACGCAGTATTTT. It yields the protein CASRSPGRSLSDTQYF.

The V gene is TRBV28, the J gene TRBJ1-2, with a tentative D call TRBD1 (6 bases). The germline V gene has CDR1 MDHEN and CDR2 SYDVKM. This CDR3 has 16 residues. The V end was cut by 8 bases, the J end by 4 bases, with 23 bases between. The CDR3 protein is CASGGRDRRLSYGYTF. The CDR3 DNA follows: TGTGCCAGCGGGGGCAGGGACCGTCGCCTGTCCTATGGCTACACCTTC.

J is TRBJ2-1 and V is TRBV5-1; TRBD1 matches 10 bases. Germline CDR1 reads SGHRS; CDR2 reads YFSETQ. CDR3 length equals 15 residues. V was pared by 4 bases and J by 4 bases, with 5 bases of the junction left unmatched. The CDR3 here is CASSVDRGLYNEQFF. CDR3 in DNA: TGCGCCAGCAGCGTAGACAGGGGGCTTTACAATGAGCAGTTCTTC.

V and J are TRBV6-1 and TRBJ2-3; no firm D call. The CDR3 consists of 12 residues. Germline-derived CDR1 and CDR2 are MNHNS and SASEGT. Trimming cost V 6 bases and J 7 bases, with 11 bases left between them. The CDR3, as DNA: TGTGCCAGCAGCAGGTCGACGAATACGCAGTATTTT. Translating gives CASSRSTNTQYF.

This rearrangement joins TRBV7-2 to TRBJ1-1, with 8 nucleotides matching TRBD1. The V and J ends lost 5 bases and 0 bases, in that order; junction bases with no gene match: 17. This CDR3 has 19 amino acids. Germline V gene lookup returns CDR1 SGHTA and CDR2 FQGNSA. CDR3 coding DNA: TGTGCCAGCAGCCCACTATTCCTTACAGGGGGGAGCATGAACACTGAAGCTTTCTTT. It specifies CASSPLFLTGGSMNTEAFF.

The chain links TRBV13 to TRBJ1-1; D unclear. V was cut by 8 bases and J by 0 bases, with 10 bases left in between. CDR3 length: 13 residues. From germline, CDR1 is PRHDT and CDR2 FYEKMQ (reference sequence). The CDR3 coding sequence is TGTGCCAGCGGGCCGGGGATGAACACTGAAGCTTTCTTT. It translates to CASGPGMNTEAFF.

The J gene is TRBJ1-2, the V gene TRBV29-1; TRBD1 matches at 8 bases. The CDR3 runs 16 residues. The ends lost 3 bases at V and 3 bases at J; junction bases unmatched: 12. CDR1 and CDR2 (germline): SQVTM, ANQGSEA. DNA of the CDR3: TGCAGCGTTGACGCCGTTGACAGGGGTAGTCACTATGGCTACACCTTC. The encoded protein is CSVDAVDRGSHYGYTF. The complete variable domain, with remaining parts taken from reference TRBV29-1 and TRBJ1-2, reads SAVISQKPSRDICQRGTSLTIQCQVDSQVTMMFWYRQQPGQSLTLIATANQGSEATYESGFVIDKFPISRPNLTFSTLTVSNMSPEDSSIYLCSVDAVDRGSHYGYTFGSGTRLTVV.

V and J are TRBV11-2 and TRBJ2-7, with a possible D match to TRBD1 (5 bases). The CDR3 sequence is 16 residues long. The V end was cut by 1 base, the J end by 3 bases, with 16 bases between. Germline V lookup: CDR1 SGHAT, CDR2 FQNNGV. The CDR3 region has the DNA TGTGCCAGCAGCTTAGTATCTTGGCGTCAGGGCTACGAGCAGTACTTC. Translated: CASSLVSWRQGYEQYF.

This chain joins TRBV19 and TRBJ1-1; no clear D gene. Trimming removed 1 base from V and 5 bases from J, with 8 bases in between. Germline V CDR1 and CDR2: LNHDA, SQIVND (reference sequence). The CDR3 extends over 13 amino acids. Here the CDR3 DNA reads TGTGCCAGTAGTATAGGGGGAGCAACTGAAGCTTTCTTT. Amino acids: CASSIGGATEAFF.

J is TRBJ2-6 and V is TRBV5-8, with TRBD1 as a possible D gene (5 bases). The CDR3 has 17 amino acids. Trimming took off 1 base at V and 0 bases at J, with 11 bases between the two ends. The germline V gene encodes CDR1 SGHTS and CDR2 YDEGEE. The CDR3 DNA reads as TGTGCCAGCAGCTTGTGGGGCCACAGCTCTGGGGCCAACGTCCTGACTTTC. It is translated as CASSLWGHSSGANVLTF.

This clone was detected only a few times. The rearrangement links TRBV5-8 to TRBJ2-1; D is perhaps TRBD1 (5 bases). The CDR3 has 16 residues. Trimming stripped 1 base from V and 3 bases from J, with 14 bases between. CDR1 and CDR2 from the germline V gene are SGHTS and YDEGEE. In nucleotides, the CDR3 is TGTGCCAGCAGCTTGTTAATAGGGGCGGTCTACAATGAGCAGTTCTTC. This translates into CASSLLIGAVYNEQFF.

The chain joins TRBV19 to TRBJ1-5, with 9 positions matching TRBD1. V lost 6 bases, J lost 5 bases, and 5 bases stayed unmatched. In germline, CDR1 is LNHDA, CDR2 SQIVND (reference sequence). CDR3 length equals 14 residues. CDR3 region: CASSGTGRHQPQHF. CDR3 nucleotides: TGTGCCAGTAGCGGGACAGGGCGACATCAGCCCCAGCATTTT.

This rearrangement joins TRBV29-1 to TRBJ2-3; D possibly corresponds to TRBD1 (6 bases). The germline V gene encodes CDR1 SQVTM and CDR2 ANQGSEA. The CDR3 consists of 12 residues. V was trimmed by 6 bases and J by 5 bases, leaving 12 bases between them. The CDR3 sequence is CSVTTGLDTQYF. Written as DNA, the CDR3 is TGCAGCGTGACCACAGGGCTAGATACGCAGTATTTT.

Points on this clone: Sequence at one end of the junction differs from germline and may be a read error. V is TRBV7-9 and J is TRBJ2-2; a possible D gene is TRBD1 (6 bases). The germline gives CDR1 SEHNR, CDR2 FQNEAQ (reference sequence). This CDR3 has 16 residues. CDR3: CSSSLSGQLNTGELFF. In DNA, the CDR3 is TGTTCCAGCAGCTTAAGCGGACAGTTGAACACCGGGGAGCTGTTTTTT.

This sequence joins TRBV2 and TRBJ1-1; TRBD1 aligns across 7 bases. The CDR3 totals 14 residues. Germline CDR1 reads SNHLY; CDR2 reads FYNNEI. The V and J ends lost 5 bases and 2 bases, in that order; junction bases with no gene match: 5. The DNA for the CDR3 is TGTGCCAGCAGTCCGGGACAGCCCAACACTGAAGCTTTCTTT. Its protein product is CASSPGQPNTEAFF.

V is TRBV10-3 and J is TRBJ2-1; 7 nucleotides align to TRBD2. The CDR3 covers 15 residues. Germline lookup yields CDR1 ENHRY and CDR2 SYGVKD. With V trimmed by 6 bases and J by 7 bases, 12 bases remained unmatched. As DNA, the CDR3 is TGTGCCATCAGCGGTCGGGGGGATACTAAGAATGAGCAGTTCTTC. Residues: CAISGRGDTKNEQFF.